Sequencing of this TCR beta chain was carried out in a study of T cell responses to AZD1222 COVID-19 vaccine (dated by TCRdb to the early 2020s). In terms of the full investigation: AZD1222 recipients with second doses at about 4 weeks or about 12 weeks were pooled, because spike-specific TCR depth and breadth did not differ between schedules. Trial participants were enrolled into age subgroups of 18-55, 56-69 and 70-plus years, which contained about 150, 28 and 57 TCR-sequenced participants, respectively. TCR sequencing was performed for 233 trial participants, of whom some 200 were given two doses of AZD1222 and some 26 were given two doses of MenACWY control vaccine.

Comments on this clone: Its antigen remains undetermined. The sample holds no much larger clone one base away, and base qualities are not on file.

The paper's findings and limits, for the study overall: Conclusions about previously exposed vaccinees were limited because only a handful of AZD1222 recipients were SARS-CoV-2 seropositive at baseline. Because no day 14 peak-response samples were available, repertoires were characterized only after the peak T cell response. Reportedly, almost half of the unique spike-specific TCRs recognized epitopes lying outside the regions that are mutated in the B.1.351 and B.1.1.7 variants. After two AZD1222 doses, spike-specific TCR breadth and depth were significantly higher than at day 0 and than in MenACWY recipients. The 56-69-year group was small, and its depth increase did not reach significance, likely because of low power. CD4 TCRs associated with the vaccine covered the entire spike protein, and the dominant responses were in regions 160-218 and 743-854. Participants were mostly white British and included more females than males, and it was suggested by the authors that clonal diversity may have been underestimated.

The CDR3 regions of human TCRbeta chains were analyzed by immunosequencing. In the paper's pipeline: Repertoire TCRs were matched against a reference library of SARS-CoV-2-specific TCRs generated with the MIRA antigen-specificity platform. Breadth was defined as the fraction of unique TCRs that were SARS-CoV-2-associated. Depth was defined as the fraction of total T cells that were SARS-CoV-2-associated. Using the MIRA data, every spike-specific TCR was mapped to the spike region that the TCR reacted to and assigned to either a CD4 or a CD8 class. Log10-transformed breadth and depth values were compared by one-way ANOVA with Sidak's multiple comparisons tests. Not all clones reach the TCRdb copy of this immuneACCESS table, which keeps in-frame sequences only. Checked studies attribute under half of the gap to unresolved V genes and leave the rest unexplained. For V, J and clone size, that table is used; D and trimming come from the DNA. Within this sample are under 140,000 clones, with about 87% of them counted one time only. The ten largest clones add up to 1.6% of the sample.

Read against the paper, the sample's time point label means: baseline before first vaccination. Samples from vaccinated people were obtained from the UK trials COV001 and COV002, which included a single-blind randomized controlled phase 2/3 trial of AZD1222 (ChAdOx1 nCoV-19) in healthy adults. Trial participant PBMC samples were collected at day 0 and day 28 after the second dose for TCRbeta chain sequencing. The germline V gene specifies SNHLY as CDR1 and FYNNEI as CDR2. There are 14 amino acids in the CDR3, from cysteine to phenylalanine inclusive. Of all the DNA, just the CDR3 is kept, 42 bases in frame from base 1. V is trimmed back by 6 bases and J by 3 bases, and the junction contains 8 bases that no gene match accounts for.

The V and J genes are TRBV2 and TRBJ2-7; the junction holds 7 bases that match TRBD1. Sequenced here: peripheral blood, sampled on day 0 of AZD1222 vaccination. The sequence was obtained from an adult in good health. The CDR3 region: CASRNNRQGYEQYF. The sequenced DNA is TGTGCCAGCAGGAATAACCGACAGGGCTACGAGCAGTACTTC. The variable domain in full, with residues beyond the CDR3 obtained from the reference TRBV2 and TRBJ2-7 genes, is EPEVTQTPSHQVTQMGQEVILRCVPISNHLYFYWYRQILGQKVEFLVSFYNNEISEKSEIFDDQFSVERPDGSNFTLKIRSTKLEDSAMYFCASRNNRQGYEQYFGPGTRLTVT.